Below are 8 T cell receptor beta chains sequenced from a single sample in a study of T cell responses to AZD1222 COVID-19 vaccine (dated by TCRdb to the early 2020s). This sample's time point label indicates: baseline before first vaccination. Library generation was performed with the immunoSEQ multiplex PCR assay. TCRdb limited this immuneACCESS table to in-frame rearrangements with V and J called. A share of clones is missing; checked studies link under half to unresolved V genes, and the rest is unexplained. The sample table lists 120,000 or so clones, roughly 90% of them with a count of one. The ten largest clones take up more than 13% of the sample. This specimen consisted of peripheral blood, obtained on day 0 of AZD1222 vaccination. Source of these receptors: an adult in good health.

The chain couples TRBV28 to TRBJ1-5, with no clear D. Germline V CDR1 and CDR2: MDHEN, SYDVKM. Trimming pared 8 bases from V and 7 bases from J, leaving 15 bases between. This CDR3 has 13 residues. The DNA for the CDR3 is TGTGCCAGCGGTCGGACCGGGCACCAGCCCCAGCATTTT. This gives the protein CASGRTGHQPQHF.

The chain has TRBV5-1 and TRBJ1-6, with 11 bases fitting TRBD1. The CDR3 is 14 amino acids. The germline V gene has CDR1 SGHRS and CDR2 YFSETQ. The V segment lost 4 bases and the J segment 12 bases; nucleotides outside the gene matches: 6. In DNA, the CDR3 is TGCGCCAGCAGCGTGGACAGGGGGCGTCGACCCCTCCACTTT. Amino acids: CASSVDRGRRPLHF. The full variable domain, rest sourced from reference TRBV5-1 and TRBJ1-6, is KAGVTQTPRYLIKTRGQQVTLSCSPISGHRSVSWYQQTPGQGLQFLFEYFSETQRNKGNFPGRFSGRQFSNSRSEMNVSTLELGDSALYLCASSVDRGRRPLHFGNGTRLTVT.

The chain uses TRBV4-1 and TRBJ2-7, with 9 bases matching TRBD2. V shed 3 bases and J 2 bases; nucleotides not matched to a gene: 8. CDR3 size: 16 residues. The germline V gene has CDR1 MGHRA and CDR2 YSYEKL. CDR3 DNA sequence: TGCGCCAGCAGCCACGCCAGCGGGAGGCCTACCTACGAGCAGTACTTC. This translates into CASSHASGRPTYEQYF.

The chain carries TRBV27 and TRBJ2-1, with 11 bases aligning to TRBD2. This CDR3 has 16 amino acids. Germline loops: CDR1 MNHEY, CDR2 SMNVEV (reference sequence). After removal of 0 bases from V and 8 bases from J, the junction contained 6 bases not matched to a gene. In DNA, the CDR3 is TGTGCCAGCAGTTTATCGGTAGCGGGGGGGCCCCATGAGCAGTTCTTC. Its protein is CASSLSVAGGPHEQFF.

The V call is TRBV28, the J call TRBJ1-3, with no clear D. V was pared by 2 bases and J by 3 bases, with 8 bases between. Germline assignment: CDR1 MDHEN and CDR2 SYDVKM. There are 14 residues in the CDR3. The CDR3 sequence: CASSLVEIGNTIYF. CDR3 bases: TGTGCCAGCAGTTTAGTCGAAATTGGAAACACCATATATTTT.

This chain connects TRBV5-4 to TRBJ2-5, with no clear D. V lost 0 bases, J lost 2 bases, and 8 bases lay in between. The CDR3 runs to 14 residues. Germline V CDR1 and CDR2: SGHNT, YYREEE (reference sequence). CDR3: CASSLASSQETQYF. CDR3 coding DNA: TGTGCCAGCAGCTTGGCTTCCAGTCAAGAGACCCAGTACTTC.

The rearrangement joins TRBV9 to TRBJ2-1; 8 nucleotides match TRBD2. V gave up 5 bases and J gave up 4 bases; unmatched junction bases: 2. This CDR3 region has 13 residues. Looked up from germline, CDR1 is SGDLS and CDR2 is YYNGEE. In DNA form, the CDR3 reads TGTGCCAGCAGTGCGGGGGGATACAATGAGCAGTTCTTC. Protein: CASSAGGYNEQFF.

The chain has TRBV25-1 and TRBJ1-3; D call uncertain. Germline assignment: CDR1 MGHDK and CDR2 SYGVNS. V lost 2 bases and J lost 0, with 5 bases in between. The length of the CDR3 is 14 residues. Here the CDR3 DNA reads TGTGCCAGCAGTGAACGCCTCTCTGGAAACACCATATATTTT. It is translated as CASSERLSGNTIYF.